The text below deals with one TCR beta chain. Its antigen is still unknown. No base-level quality is on record; no much larger clone is a single base apart. Using the deep immunoSEQ assay, TCR CDR3 regions were amplified from genomic DNA by multiplex PCR. Extracted genomic DNA from each cell subset was distributed evenly across all wells of several immunoSEQ 96-well plates, and each plate was treated as a replicate. For sorted subsets, roughly 190 ng of genomic DNA, equivalent to around 30,000 T cell genomes, went into each replicate PCR. The purified libraries were quantified using a Qubit 3.0 fluorometer, sized with a Bioanalyzer 2100, and then quantified again using the KAPA Library Quantification kit. Every immunoSEQ 96-well plate was sequenced on a dedicated single-read 150-cycle Illumina NextSeq 550 flow cell. The source study handled its data this way. Because the immunoSEQ output held only junctional sequences and lacked quality scores, the filtering could not match the filtering applied to full-length reads. To assign V/J genes and CDR3, sequences were annotated using PyIR, a Python wrapper for IgBLAST v1.9, with IMGT germline references. Reads with weak V/J assignments (E-value above 1e-6), missing CDR3, stop codons, out-of-frame junctions, or ambiguous translated residues were removed. V3J clonotypes were defined as sequences sharing an identical inferred V gene, J gene, and CDR3 amino acid sequence. Percentage overlap between repertoires was calculated by dividing the number of shared unique clonotypes by the size of the smaller repertoire. Richness of each repertoire was evaluated using RTK rarefaction, the Chao1 estimator, and Recon v2.1 estimates of unobserved clonotypes. Generation probabilities were computed with OLGA for all TCRbeta clonotypes obtained by the gDNA method from several donors. Here the immuneACCESS table is served through TCRdb, limited to in-frame sequences with V and J called. Missing clones are a known gap in these copies; in checked studies unresolved V genes cover under half, and the rest lacks a known reason. That table gives V, J and clone size, and the DNA gave D and trimming. This sample gives roughly 1 million clones in total; more than 75% of them show up just once. Jointly, the top ten make up about 0.52% of the sample.

This entry comes from a study of shared clonotypes between healthy human individuals (dated by TCRdb to the early 2020s). For the wider study: The cohort included a few men and two women between 18 and 49 years of age. For each donor, CD4 naive and CD4 memory were each given three plates, CD8 naive was given two plates, and CD8 memory was given one plate. Blood TCR repertoires of roughly five healthy adults were deeply sequenced to estimate repertoire size and the extent of clonotype sharing between individuals. Different laboratories and diverse techniques were used to prepare libraries and sequence TCR repertoires, to increase sequencing depth and limit assay-specific biases. Leukapheresis yielded between about 0.9 and 9 billion PBMCs per donor. Beyond this particular receptor, the publication reports: The small number of donors limited the genetic and exposure-history diversity represented. Rarefaction of sorted-subset datasets indicated incomplete sequencing despite the large sequencing depth. Larger estimated clonotype richness was generally found for naive subsets than for memory subsets. Based on pairwise subsampling, the degree of clonotype sharing among donors was expected to be affected by sequencing depth. When a few donors were compared, the shared fraction of clonotypes was about 5% for naive CD4, approximately 3.3% for naive CD8, about 2.4% for memory CD4, and 0.35% to 0.4% for memory CD8. Compared with non-shared clonotypes, the clonotypes found in all four sorted-subset donors had higher generation probabilities. Sampling was restricted to blood, and TCR repertoires in tissue are likely to differ from TCR repertoires in blood.

Healthy HIV-negative adults with no recently reported acute infections or vaccinations were included as donors. Every donor was a Caucasian adult living in Nashville, Tennessee, USA. Magnetic negative selection was used to enrich CD4+ T cells, after which naive cells were positively selected on CD45RA and the negative fraction became the memory subset. Blood was collected by leukapheresis, and PBMCs were isolated by Ficoll-Histopaque density gradient centrifugation and then cryopreserved in liquid nitrogen vapor phase. Purity and quantity of every magnetically sorted T cell population were checked by analytical flow cytometry. Genomic DNA was isolated from each sorted fraction and quantified by UV absorbance on a Nanodrop 2000c. This receptor was identified in a man in his late teens or twenties in good health. Some clones in this sample may be carry-over from other donors' samples. Material for sequencing was memory CD4+ T cells from PBMCs. In light of the paper, this sample's cell subset or site label describes: CD45RA-negative fraction.

The CDR3 here reads CSVGIAELDTQYF. The nucleotide sequence is TGCAGCGTTGGAATAGCGGAGCTAGATACGCAGTATTTT. This sequence uses TRBV29-1 and TRBJ2-3, with TRBD2 perhaps the D gene, on 6 matching bases. V and J are truncated by 4 bases and 5 bases respectively, leaving an intervening sequence of 13 bases. The CDR3 measures 13 amino acids from cysteine to phenylalanine. Only the CDR3 DNA is retained, 39 bases long and in frame from the first base. In the germline V gene, CDR1 corresponds to SQVTM and CDR2 to ANQGSEA.